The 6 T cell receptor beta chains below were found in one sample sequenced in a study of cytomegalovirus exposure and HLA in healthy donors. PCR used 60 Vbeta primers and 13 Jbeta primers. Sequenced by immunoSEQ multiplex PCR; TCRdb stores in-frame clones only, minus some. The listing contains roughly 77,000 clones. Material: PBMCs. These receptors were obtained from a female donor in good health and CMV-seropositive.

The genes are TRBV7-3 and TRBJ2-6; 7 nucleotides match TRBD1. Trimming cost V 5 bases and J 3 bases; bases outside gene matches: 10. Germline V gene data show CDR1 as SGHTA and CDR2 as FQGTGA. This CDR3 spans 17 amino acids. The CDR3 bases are TGTGCCAGCAGCCCCCCCAGGGGGTTGGATGGGGCCAACGTCCTGACTTTC. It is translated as CASSPPRGLDGANVLTF.

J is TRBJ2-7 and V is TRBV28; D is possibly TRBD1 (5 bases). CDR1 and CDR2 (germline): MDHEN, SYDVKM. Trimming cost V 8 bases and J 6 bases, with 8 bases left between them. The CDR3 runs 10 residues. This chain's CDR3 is CASRRVEQYF. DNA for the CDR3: TGTGCCAGCCGCAGGGTCGAGCAGTACTTC.

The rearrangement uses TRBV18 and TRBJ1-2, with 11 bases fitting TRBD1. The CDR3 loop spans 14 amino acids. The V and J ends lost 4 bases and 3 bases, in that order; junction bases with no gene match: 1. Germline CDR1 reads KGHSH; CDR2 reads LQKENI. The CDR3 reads CASSQGQGDYGYTF. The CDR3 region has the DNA TGTGCCAGCTCACAGGGACAGGGGGACTATGGCTACACCTTC. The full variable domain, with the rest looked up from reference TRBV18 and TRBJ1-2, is NAGVMQNPRHLVRRRGQEARLRCSPMKGHSHVYWYRQLPEEGLKFMVYLQKENIIDESGMPKERFSAEFPKEGPSILRIQQVVRGDSAAYFCASSQGQGDYGYTFGSGTRLTVV.

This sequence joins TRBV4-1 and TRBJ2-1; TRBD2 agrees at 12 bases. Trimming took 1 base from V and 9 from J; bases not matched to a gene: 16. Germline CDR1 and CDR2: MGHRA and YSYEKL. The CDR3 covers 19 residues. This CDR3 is CASSQVVVTSGGKGGEQFF. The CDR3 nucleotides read TGCGCCAGCAGCCAAGTAGTGGTTACTAGCGGGGGGAAGGGGGGTGAGCAGTTCTTC.

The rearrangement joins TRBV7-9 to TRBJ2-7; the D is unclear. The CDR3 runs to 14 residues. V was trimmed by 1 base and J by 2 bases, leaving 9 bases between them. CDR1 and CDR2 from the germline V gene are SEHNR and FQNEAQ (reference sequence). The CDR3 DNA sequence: TGTGCCAGCAGCTTAGAACAGAAAGCCTACGAGCAGTACTTC. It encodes CASSLEQKAYEQYF.

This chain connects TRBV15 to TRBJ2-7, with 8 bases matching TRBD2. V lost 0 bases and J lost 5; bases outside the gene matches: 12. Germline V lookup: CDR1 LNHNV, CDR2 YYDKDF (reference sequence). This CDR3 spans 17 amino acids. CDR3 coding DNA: TGTGCCACCAGCAGAGATCCTACGGGAGGGCCCCTCCACGAGCAGTACTTC. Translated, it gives CATSRDPTGGPLHEQYF.